These 29 T cell receptor beta chains share one sample of origin, sequenced in a study of T-cell memory formation after mild COVID-19. TCRdb used MiXCR to reprocess the 5' RACE reads, holding one entry per CDR3 protein. The sample has approximately 400,000 distinct CDR3 sequences, more than 15% seen once. Specimen: PBMCs or a T cell subset sorted from them (not recorded which). The receptors originated from a man aged 18 to 35 who had mild COVID-19 (a few samples of this study predate the infection). Cell type and time point are not known.

This clonotype was recorded many times. This chain links TRBV5-1 with TRBJ2-1, with D maybe TRBD1 (6 bases). CDR3 length: 15 amino acids. Germline values: CDR1 SGHRS, CDR2 YFSETQ. Trimming took off 0 bases at V and 3 bases at J, with 10 bases between the two ends. CDR3 sequence reads: CASSLAADSYNEQFF. In nucleotides, the CDR3 is TGCGCCAGCAGCTTGGCAGCGGACAGCTACAATGAGCAGTTCTTC.

The gene calls are TRBV7-6 and TRBJ2-5, with a tentative D call TRBD1 (6 bases). V lost 2 bases to trimming and J lost 5 bases, with 9 bases between them. CDR3 length: 13 amino acids. Germline loops: CDR1 SGHVS, CDR2 FNYEAQ. CDR3 DNA sequence: TGTGCCAGCAGCTTATATCAGGGGGAGACCCAGTACTTC. Its protein is CASSLYQGETQYF.

The gene calls are TRBV6-9 and TRBJ2-7; 7 bases line up with TRBD2. Trimming at V came to 5 bases and at J to 3 bases, leaving 13 bases not matched to a gene. Germline V lookup: CDR1 MNHGY, CDR2 SVAAGI. This CDR3 has 16 residues. Here the CDR3 DNA reads TGTGCCAGCAGTCACCCCTGGGCGGGGGAGATCTACGAGCAGTACGTC. Encoded protein: CASSHPWAGEIYEQYV.

This clonotype was counted only a few times. The V call is TRBV6-5, the J call TRBJ2-3; D unclear. Germline assignment: CDR1 MNHEY and CDR2 SVGAGI. This CDR3 has 14 amino acids. V was clipped by 6 bases and J by 2 bases, with 12 bases between them. CDR3 nucleotide sequence: TGTGCCAGCAGCGGAAGGCTGTCCACAGATACGCAGTATTTT. Its protein is CASSGRLSTDTQYF.

The chain has TRBV6-2 or TRBV6-3 and TRBJ2-1; maybe TRBD2 (7 bases). The CDR3 consists of 17 residues. Per the germline V gene, CDR1 is MNHEY and CDR2 is SVGEGT. V was trimmed by 5 bases and J by 4 bases, leaving 21 bases between them. In DNA, the CDR3 is TGTGCCAGCAGTACCCCCCTGGGGGCGGGGGCGTACAATGAGCAGTTCTTC. It specifies CASSTPLGAGAYNEQFF.

The chain couples TRBV29-1 to TRBJ1-1; no clear D gene. CDR1 SQVTM and CDR2 ANQGSEA come from the germline V gene. Deletions cut 0 bases from V and 0 bases from J, with 8 bases between. This CDR3 contains 14 residues. CDR3 sequence (DNA): TGCAGCGTTGAAGATCGTGTCATGAACACTGAAGCTTTCTTT. Encoded protein: CSVEDRVMNTEAFF.

The chain couples TRBV18 to TRBJ2-3; D may be TRBD1 (6 bases). Trimming took off 8 bases at V and 8 bases at J, with 14 bases between the two ends. Germline V gene lookup returns CDR1 KGHSH and CDR2 LQKENI. This CDR3 has 12 amino acids. The CDR3 bases are TGTGCCAGCATAGCAGGGGAAGGTACGCAGTATTTT. Protein product: CASIAGEGTQYF.

In this sample, this clonotype turned up a few times. The chain carries TRBV7-9 and TRBJ1-1; unclear D gene. V was shortened by 8 bases and J by 1 base, with 2 bases between the two germline ends. Germline lookup yields CDR1 SEHNR and CDR2 FQNEAQ (reference sequence). The CDR3 length is 10 residues. The CDR3 loop reads CASENTEAFF. The CDR3 DNA is TGTGCCAGCGAGAACACTGAAGCTTTCTTT.

This clonotype has a handful of counts. The V call is TRBV4-1, the J call TRBJ2-5; no definite D call. Trimming stripped 1 base from V and 0 bases from J, with 9 bases between. Germline CDR1 and CDR2: MGHRA and YSYEKL. The CDR3 runs 15 residues. CDR3 in amino acids: CASSQARVNQETQYF. The CDR3 nucleotides read TGCGCCAGCAGCCAAGCTCGAGTGAACCAAGAGACCCAGTACTTC.

In this sample, this clonotype turned up a few times. V gene TRBV2 combines with J gene TRBJ2-7; 11 bases agree with TRBD1. The CDR3 runs to 14 residues. V was clipped by 7 bases and J by 5 bases; unmatched bases: 7. The germline CDR1 and CDR2 sequences are SNHLY and FYNNEI. CDR3 loop: CASMAGTGGDEQYV. In nucleotides, the CDR3 is TGTGCCAGCATGGCCGGGACAGGGGGTGACGAGCAGTACGTC.

The CDR3 nucleotides read TGCAGCGGTACGGATGGGCAAAGAAGGGCTTTCTTT. This codes for CSGTDGQRRAFF. V gene TRBV20-1 combines with J gene TRBJ1-1; D uncertain. The CDR3 sequence is 12 residues long. Germline V gene lookup returns CDR1 DFQATT and CDR2 SNEGSKA (reference sequence).

In this sample, this clonotype turned up a few times. The gene calls are TRBV27 and TRBJ2-1; TRBD2 matches 10 bases. Germline V gene lookup returns CDR1 MNHEY and CDR2 SMNVEV (reference sequence). The CDR3 is made up of 15 amino acids. The junction had 8 bases not matched to a gene; V was cut back by 5 bases and J by 7 bases. This chain's CDR3 is CASSPSGGVLNEQFF. The CDR3 bases are TGTGCCAGCAGTCCCAGCGGGGGGGTGTTGAATGAGCAGTTCTTC.

CDR3 bases: TGTGCCAGCAGCTCCGTTGTGCTATCGAGGAACACCGGGGAGCTGTTTTTT. It encodes CASSSVVLSRNTGELFF. The J gene is TRBJ2-2, the V gene TRBV6-2 or TRBV6-3; unclear D gene. The CDR3 has 17 amino acids. CDR1 is MNHEY and CDR2 is SVGEGT in the germline V gene. Trimming took 6 bases from V and 1 from J, leaving 18 bases between them.

The J gene is TRBJ1-6, the V gene TRBV6-2 or TRBV6-3, with D possibly TRBD1 on 6 matching bases. Germline lookup yields CDR1 MNHEY and CDR2 SVGEGT. The V and J ends lost 2 bases and 5 bases respectively, with 13 bases between them. The CDR3 runs 16 residues. This CDR3 reads CASSYRRDTNNSPLHF. CDR3 nucleotide sequence: TGTGCCAGCAGTTACCGCCGGGACACGAATAATTCACCCCTCCACTTT.

This clonotype was detected many times. The CDR3 coding sequence is TGTGCCAGCAGCTCTCCCGGGGAGGGGGGGGAGACCCAGTACTTC. Translating gives CASSSPGEGGETQYF. The chain links TRBV12-3 or TRBV12-4 to TRBJ2-5; perhaps TRBD2 as D (7 bases). Trimming took off 6 bases at V and 5 bases at J, with 19 bases between the two ends. The CDR3 spans 15 residues.

Turning to this clonotype: This may be a read error, as it is one base from a much larger clone. J is TRBJ1-1 and V is TRBV20-1; the D is unclear. Trimming shortened V by 3 bases and J by 1 base, and 9 bases separated the two germline ends. Germline V gives CDR1 DFQATT, CDR2 SNEGSKA (reference sequence). The length of the CDR3 is 13 residues. The DNA of the CDR3 is TGCAGTGCTAGGAGAGCATGGAACACTGAAGCTTTCTTT. It translates to CSARRAWNTEAFF.

This clonotype was counted a few times. V gene TRBV7-2 combines with J gene TRBJ2-7; 7 bases are a match to TRBD2. CDR1 is SGHTA, CDR2 FQGNSA, per germline. The CDR3 consists of 17 residues. V was pared by 5 bases and J by 0 bases, with 13 bases of the junction left unmatched. DNA for the CDR3: TGTGCCAGCAGCCCAATACCCCGGGACTATTACTCCTACGAGCAGTACTTC. This translates into CASSPIPRDYYSYEQYF.

This chain connects TRBV6-2 or TRBV6-3 to TRBJ2-1; 11 bases align to TRBD2. Germline CDR1 is MNHEY and CDR2 is SVGEGT. CDR3 length equals 17 residues. V was clipped by 0 bases and J by 7 bases; unmatched bases: 8. The CDR3 DNA reads as TGTGCCAGCAGTTACTCTATGGCAGTAGCGGGGGGGAATGAGCAGTTCTTC. Translated, it gives CASSYSMAVAGGNEQFF.

This clonotype was seen a few times. The chain carries TRBV2 and TRBJ1-5; unclear D gene. The CDR3 is 12 amino acids. Germline V gene lookup returns CDR1 SNHLY and CDR2 FYNNEI. V was clipped by 4 bases and J by 4 bases, with 5 bases between them. CDR3 in amino acids: CASSGINQPQHF. CDR3 DNA: TGTGCCAGCAGTGGGATTAATCAGCCCCAGCATTTT.

In its sample, this clonotype was seen a few times. The chain is built from TRBV7-9 and TRBJ1-5; D not certain. CDR1 SEHNR and CDR2 FQNEAQ come from the germline V gene (reference sequence). The CDR3 consists of 13 residues. Between the trimmed V and J ends, which lost 6 bases and 4 bases, there was a span of 10 bases. The CDR3, as DNA: TGTGCCAGCAGTAGATGGAGGAATCAGCCCCAGCATTTT. Encoded protein: CASSRWRNQPQHF. The full variable domain, with the rest looked up from reference TRBV7-9 and TRBJ1-5, is DTGVSQNPRHKITKRGQNVTFRCDPISEHNRLYWYRQTLGQGPEFLTYFQNEAQLEKSRLLSDRFSAERPKGSFSTLEIQRTEQGDSAMYLCASSRWRNQPQHFGDGTRLSIL.

This sequence joins TRBV10-3 and TRBJ2-3; D is undetermined. The CDR3 contains 14 residues. Trimming removed 7 bases at V and 6 bases at J, with 17 bases between. CDR1 ENHRY and CDR2 SYGVKD come from the germline V gene. CDR3 coding DNA: TGTGCCATCAAGTCCGGTGAATCGGTTGATACGCAGTATTTT. As protein: CAIKSGESVDTQYF.

This clonotype has only a few counts. V usage is TRBV5-1 and J usage is TRBJ2-7; possibly TRBD2 for D (5 bases). Trimming left V 3 bases short and J 0 bases short, with 7 bases between. This CDR3 comprises 13 residues. Per the germline V gene, CDR1 is SGHRS and CDR2 is YFSETQ. The chain's CDR3 is CASSWESSYEQYF. The CDR3 nucleotides are TGCGCCAGCAGCTGGGAGAGCTCCTACGAGCAGTACTTC.

This clonotype was observed a handful of times. V usage is TRBV28 and J usage is TRBJ2-7; TRBD1 might be the D (5 bases). V gave up 2 bases and J gave up 1 base, with 12 bases separating them. This CDR3 spans 15 amino acids. In germline, CDR1 is MDHEN, CDR2 SYDVKM. The CDR3 region has the DNA TGTGCCAGCAGTTTAGGTCAGGGTTGGTCCTACGAGCAGTACGTC. Translated: CASSLGQGWSYEQYV.

The J gene is TRBJ1-6, the V gene TRBV7-3; D unclear. Germline V lookup: CDR1 SGHTA, CDR2 FQGTGA. With 0 bases removed from V and 8 bases from J, the gap between germline ends came to 5 bases. This CDR3 comprises 13 residues. CDR3 residues: CASSLTKDSPLHF. The CDR3 DNA follows: TGTGCCAGCAGCTTAACCAAGGATTCACCCCTCCACTTT.

This clonotype was recorded at least ten times. This chain joins TRBV7-2 and TRBJ2-1, with TRBD2 matching over 8 bases. This CDR3 has 15 residues. Unmatched junction bases numbered 2, after V lost 1 base and J lost 3 bases. From germline, CDR1 is SGHTA and CDR2 FQGNSA. CDR3 amino acids: CASSLVAGSYNEQFF. CDR3 sequence (DNA): TGTGCCAGCAGCTTAGTAGCGGGGAGCTACAATGAGCAGTTCTTC.

The V gene is TRBV7-9, the J gene TRBJ2-5; D might be TRBD2 (5 bases). CDR1 and CDR2 from the germline V gene are SEHNR and FQNEAQ (reference sequence). This CDR3 comprises 15 residues. V lost 5 bases to trimming and J lost 2 bases, with 15 bases between them. The CDR3 sequence is CASSRKSGFQETQYF. CDR3 in DNA: TGTGCCAGCAGCCGCAAAAGCGGATTTCAAGAGACCCAGTACTTC.

This chain links TRBV5-1 with TRBJ2-3, with 9 bases that match TRBD2. The trim removed 3 bases at V and 5 bases at J, leaving 10 bases unmatched. Germline V gives CDR1 SGHRS, CDR2 YFSETQ. This CDR3 is built from 16 residues. The CDR3 DNA sequence: TGCGCCAGCAGCTATAGCGGGGGACTCGGGGGAGATACGCAGTATTTT. Its protein is CASSYSGGLGGDTQYF.

This clonotype has more than one count but fewer than ten. The V and J genes are TRBV12-3 or TRBV12-4 and TRBJ2-2, with a possible D match to TRBD1 (6 bases). The ends were cut back, 8 bases at V and 1 base at J, with 8 bases in the middle. The CDR3 loop spans 13 amino acids. Here the CDR3 DNA reads TGTGCCAGCGGCAGGGGGAACACCGGGGAGCTGTTTTTT. Translated, it gives CASGRGNTGELFF.

This clonotype appeared a few times. The V call is TRBV7-7, the J call TRBJ2-2; tentatively, D is TRBD2 (6 bases). The CDR3 has 15 amino acids. Germline V CDR1 and CDR2: SSHAT, FNYEAQ (reference sequence). Trimming took off 3 bases at V and 6 bases at J, with 14 bases between the two ends. CDR3 amino acids: CASSFLGGTPGELFF. CDR3 bases: TGTGCCAGCAGCTTTCTGGGAGGCACCCCCGGGGAGCTGTTTTTT.